These 5 T cell receptor beta chains share one sample of origin, sequenced in a study of low-dose radiotherapy and immunotherapy resistance in tumors. Alpha and beta chains were covered, as first-strand cDNA relied on TRAV- and TRBV-specific primers. Both a constant-region primer and a V-primer adapter served to amplify TCRs across roughly 21 PCR cycles. TCRdb reanalysed the reads using MiXCR and keeps one entry per CDR3 protein. The sample includes 7,500 to 10,000 distinct CDR3 sequences, roughly four fifths of them seen just once. The origin of the receptors is a human donor with advanced metastatic prostate, ovarian, gallbladder or colorectal cancer (not recorded which). This table probably holds off-target reads from a library built for another chain.

V gene TRBV26 combines with J gene TRBJ1-2; no check of the table's D call, TRBD1, against the DNA was made. TRBV26 is classified as a pseudogene. The CDR3 covers 12 residues. The CDR3 DNA is TGTGCCAGCAGTCTACAGGGTTATGGCTACACCTTC. Its protein is CASSLQGYGYTF.

V gene TRBV3-1 combines with J gene TRBJ2-7; D possibly corresponds to TRBD2 (5 bases). This CDR3 has 17 amino acids. V shed 0 bases and J shed 2 bases, with 17 bases lying between them. From germline, CDR1 is LGHDT and CDR2 YNNKEL (reference sequence). Here the CDR3 DNA reads TGTGCCAGCAGCCAAGATAGTCAGCGGCTCATACCCTACGAGCAGTACTTC. This translates into CASSQDSQRLIPYEQYF.

The rearrangement uses TRBV2 and TRBJ2-3; D is unclear. From germline, CDR1 is SNHLY and CDR2 FYNNEI. Trimming pared 3 bases from V and 0 bases from J, leaving 7 bases between. CDR3 size: 14 residues. CDR3 DNA sequence: TGTGCCAGCAGTGACGTCGTCAGCACAGATACGCAGTATTTT. Translated: CASSDVVSTDTQYF. Drawing the rest from reference TRBV2 and TRBJ2-3, the complete variable domain is EPEVTQTPSHQVTQMGQEVILRCVPISNHLYFYWYRQILGQKVEFLVSFYNNEISEKSEIFDDQFSVERPDGSNFTLKIRSTKLEDSAMYFCASSDVVSTDTQYFGPGTRLTVL.

J is TRBJ1-1 and V is TRBV13; the D gene is possibly TRBD1 (5 bases). There are 13 residues in the CDR3. Trimming pared 4 bases from V and 6 bases from J, leaving 12 bases between. Germline CDR1 is PRHDT and CDR2 is FYEKMQ (reference sequence). The CDR3 nucleotides are TGTGCCAGCAGCTGGGGCCCGGATCCTGAAGCTTTCTTT. It specifies CASSWGPDPEAFF. The full variable domain, completed using reference TRBV13 and TRBJ1-1, is AAGVIQSPRHLIKEKRETATLKCYPIPRHDTVYWYQQGPGQDPQFLISFYEKMQSDKGSIPDRFSAQQFSDYHSELNMSSLELGDSALYFCASSWGPDPEAFFGQGTRLTVV.

This clonotype was observed a handful of times. Written as DNA, the CDR3 is TGCAGCGTTACAGGGAACACCGGGGAGCTGTTTTTT. Protein sequence: CSVTGNTGELFF. This chain connects TRBV29-1 to TRBJ2-2; TRBD1 is a possible D gene (5 bases). CDR3 length: 12 amino acids. Germline V lookup: CDR1 SQVTM, CDR2 ANQGSEA. V was cut by 5 bases and J by 1 base, with 5 bases left in between.